Detailed here is one T cell receptor (beta chain). The antigen is not known. The sample originates from a study of graft-versus-host responses after intestinal transplantation. Study summary: Isolated intestinal, liver-intestinal, or multivisceral transplants were what recipients had. Anti-thymocyte globulin induction, then tacrolimus and steroids for about three years, went to all recipients.

Points from the study as a whole: Levels of circulating GvH clones at their peak were associated with early post-transplant HvG declines. Some GvH clones appeared in ileal mucosa or blood before recipient bone marrow.

TCRdb's copy holds only in-frame clones and misses some; the assay was immunoSEQ multiplex PCR. The sample lists about 93,000 clones, 80% to 95% occurring once. Germline V gene lookup returns CDR1 MNHEY and CDR2 SVGAGI. This CDR3 has 15 amino acids. With V trimmed by 5 bases and J by 3 bases, 5 bases remained unmatched. The receptor was isolated from a human donor who received an intestinal transplant. Sequenced material: unstimulated CD8+ T cells sorted from spleen or lymph node cells, taken before intestinal transplant. The chain uses TRBV6-5 and TRBJ1-2; TRBD1 aligns across 11 bases. The DNA of the CDR3 is TGTGCCAGCAGTGGACAGGGGGCTGTGGACTATGGCTACACCTTC. It codes for CASSGQGAVDYGYTF.